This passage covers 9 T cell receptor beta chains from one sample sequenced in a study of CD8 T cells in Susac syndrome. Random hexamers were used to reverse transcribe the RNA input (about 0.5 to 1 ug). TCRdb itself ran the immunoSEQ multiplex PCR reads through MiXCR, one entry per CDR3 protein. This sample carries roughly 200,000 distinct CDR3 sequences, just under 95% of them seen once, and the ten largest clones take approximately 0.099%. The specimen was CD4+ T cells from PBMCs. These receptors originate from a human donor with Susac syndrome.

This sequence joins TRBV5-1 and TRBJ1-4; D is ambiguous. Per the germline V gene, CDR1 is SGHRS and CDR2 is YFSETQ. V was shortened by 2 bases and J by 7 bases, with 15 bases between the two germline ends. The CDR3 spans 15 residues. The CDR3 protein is CASSFGTSNGEKLFF. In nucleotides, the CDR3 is TGCGCCAGCAGCTTCGGAACATCGAACGGTGAAAAACTGTTTTTT.

In nucleotides, the CDR3 is TGTGCCAGCAGCTTAGGGGGACCGGGACGGGGCGAGCAGTACTTC. This sequence encodes CASSLGGPGRGEQYF. V is TRBV7-7 and J is TRBJ2-7; D may match TRBD1 or TRBD2 (5 bases each). This CDR3 has 15 residues. Trimming stripped 1 base from V and 6 bases from J, with 16 bases between. The V gene's germline CDR1 is SSHAT and CDR2 FNYEAQ (reference sequence).

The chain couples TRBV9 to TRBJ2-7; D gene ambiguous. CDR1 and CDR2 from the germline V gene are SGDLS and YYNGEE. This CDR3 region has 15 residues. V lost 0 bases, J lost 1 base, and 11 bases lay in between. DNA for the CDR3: TGTGCCAGCAGCGTAGGGGCAACCCAGTCCTACGAGCAGTACTTC. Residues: CASSVGATQSYEQYF.

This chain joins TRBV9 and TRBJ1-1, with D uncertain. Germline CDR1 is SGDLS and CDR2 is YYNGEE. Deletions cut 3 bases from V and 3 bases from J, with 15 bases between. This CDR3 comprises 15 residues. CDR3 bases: TGTGCCAGCAGCGGGGGAGCTCGTTTGGACACTGAAGCTTTCTTT. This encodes CASSGGARLDTEAFF.

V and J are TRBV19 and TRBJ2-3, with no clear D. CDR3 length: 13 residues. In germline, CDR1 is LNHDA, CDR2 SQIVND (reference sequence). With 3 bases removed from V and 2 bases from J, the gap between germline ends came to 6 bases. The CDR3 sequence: CASSMTITDTQYF. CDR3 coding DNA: TGTGCCAGTAGTATGACCATCACAGATACGCAGTATTTT. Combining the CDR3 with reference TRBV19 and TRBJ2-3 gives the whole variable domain DGGITQSPKYLFRKEGQNVTLSCEQNLNHDAMYWYRQDPGQGLRLIYYSQIVNDFQKGDIAEGYSVSREKKESFPLTVTSAQKNPTAFYLCASSMTITDTQYFGPGTRLTVL.

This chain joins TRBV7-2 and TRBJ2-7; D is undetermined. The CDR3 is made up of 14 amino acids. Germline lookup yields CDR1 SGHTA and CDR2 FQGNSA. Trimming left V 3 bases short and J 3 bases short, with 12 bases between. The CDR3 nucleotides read TGTGCCAGCAGCTTCCCACCAGTCTTCTACGAGCAGTACTTC. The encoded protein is CASSFPPVFYEQYF.

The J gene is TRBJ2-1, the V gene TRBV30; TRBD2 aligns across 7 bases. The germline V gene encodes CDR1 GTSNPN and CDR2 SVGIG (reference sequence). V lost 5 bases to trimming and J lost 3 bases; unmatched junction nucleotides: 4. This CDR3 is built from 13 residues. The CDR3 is CAWGGLFYNEQFF. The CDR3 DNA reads TGTGCCTGGGGGGGACTATTCTACAATGAGCAGTTCTTC.

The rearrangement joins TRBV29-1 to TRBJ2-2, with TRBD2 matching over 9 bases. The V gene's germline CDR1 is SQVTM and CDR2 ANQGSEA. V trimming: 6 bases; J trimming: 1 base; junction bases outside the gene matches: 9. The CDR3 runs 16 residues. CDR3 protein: CSVRSSGTKNTGELFF. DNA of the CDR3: TGCAGCGTGCGGTCTAGCGGGACTAAGAACACCGGGGAGCTGTTTTTT.

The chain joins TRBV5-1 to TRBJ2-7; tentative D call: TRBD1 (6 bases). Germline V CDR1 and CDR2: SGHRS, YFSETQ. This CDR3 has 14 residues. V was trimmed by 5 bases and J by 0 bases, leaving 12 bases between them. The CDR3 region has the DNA TGCGCCAGCAGACGCAACAGGGACTCCTACGAGCAGTACTTC. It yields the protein CASRRNRDSYEQYF.